This TCR beta chain came from a study of blood T cell repertoires in COVID-19. Losses at the gene ends were 1 base for V and 4 bases for J; bases not matched to a gene: 1. The CDR3 extends over 13 amino acids. The germline CDR1 and CDR2 sequences are KGHSH and LQKENI. Some clones are missing from TCRdb's copy, which holds only in-frame ones; the method was immunoSEQ multiplex PCR. Of around 95,000 clones in the sample, 75% to 95% were seen once. The TCR was taken from a man between 45 and 60 years old with acute or convalescent COVID-19. The sample comprised peripheral blood. The chain employs TRBV18 and TRBJ2-7, with TRBD1 matching 7 bases. CDR3: CASSPLQGYEQYF. DNA of the CDR3: TGTGCCAGCTCACCACTACAGGGGTACGAGCAGTACTTC.